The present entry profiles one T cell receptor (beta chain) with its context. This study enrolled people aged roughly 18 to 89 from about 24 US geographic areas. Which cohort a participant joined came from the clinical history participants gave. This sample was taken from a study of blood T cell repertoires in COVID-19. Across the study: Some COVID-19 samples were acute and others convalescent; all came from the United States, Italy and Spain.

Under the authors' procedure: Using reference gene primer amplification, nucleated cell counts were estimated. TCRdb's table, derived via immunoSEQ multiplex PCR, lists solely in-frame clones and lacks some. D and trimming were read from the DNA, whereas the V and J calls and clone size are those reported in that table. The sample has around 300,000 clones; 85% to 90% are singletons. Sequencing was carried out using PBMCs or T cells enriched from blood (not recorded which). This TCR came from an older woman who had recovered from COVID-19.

The CDR3 DNA reads TGCAGCGTTTACGACAACTCTGGAAACACCATATATTTT. Translation: CSVYDNSGNTIYF. The V call is TRBV29-1, the J call TRBJ1-3; D is unresolved. Germline loops: CDR1 SQVTM, CDR2 ANQGSEA. Between the trimmed V and J ends, which lost 5 bases and 0 bases, there was a span of 8 bases. This CDR3 comprises 13 residues.